These 7 T cell receptor beta chains were all obtained from the same sample, sequenced in a study of glioma-infiltrating T cells after dendritic cell vaccination. Some clones are missing from TCRdb's copy, which holds only in-frame ones; the method was immunoSEQ multiplex PCR. Seen here are about 82,000 clones, under 85% observed once, and the top ten hold less than 8%. Time point meaning: after dendritic cell vaccination, including at tumor progression/relapse. The specimen comprised blood, sampled after dendritic cell vaccination. The receptors here all came from a human donor with glioblastoma.

The chain joins TRBV7-9 to TRBJ2-1, with TRBD1 matching 9 bases. The CDR3 totals 14 residues. V was pared by 5 bases and J by 9 bases, with 8 bases of the junction left unmatched. Germline CDR1 SEHNR, CDR2 FQNEAQ (reference sequence). The chain's CDR3 is CASSPYTGGGEQFF. In nucleotides, the CDR3 is TGTGCCAGCAGCCCGTATACAGGGGGCGGTGAGCAGTTCTTC. Full variable domain (outside the CDR3, taken from reference TRBV7-9 and TRBJ2-1): DTGVSQNPRHKITKRGQNVTFRCDPISEHNRLYWYRQTLGQGPEFLTYFQNEAQLEKSRLLSDRFSAERPKGSFSTLEIQRTEQGDSAMYLCASSPYTGGGEQFFGPGTRLTVL.

The chain carries TRBV7-2 and TRBJ1-1; no clear D. The V and J ends lost 0 bases and 4 bases respectively, with 6 bases between them. The CDR3 totals 13 residues. In germline, CDR1 is SGHTA, CDR2 FQGNSA. CDR3 sequence reads: CASSLARVTEAFF. CDR3 nucleotides: TGTGCCAGCAGCTTAGCGCGGGTCACTGAAGCTTTCTTT.

This sequence joins TRBV19 and TRBJ2-7, with 7 bases fitting TRBD1. The junction had 8 bases not matched to a gene; V was cut back by 3 bases and J by 3 bases. The CDR3 consists of 15 residues. Germline V gives CDR1 LNHDA, CDR2 SQIVND (reference sequence). In DNA, the CDR3 is TGTGCCAGTAGTATGCTAGGGGGCGAAATCTACGAGCAGTACTTC. Amino acid sequence: CASSMLGGEIYEQYF.

The V and J genes are TRBV6-5 and TRBJ1-2; possibly TRBD1 for D (5 bases). The V and J ends lost 5 bases and 9 bases respectively, with 13 bases between them. Germline values: CDR1 MNHEY, CDR2 SVGAGI. The CDR3 has 12 amino acids. CDR3 residues: CASSTNGGSYTF. The CDR3 DNA sequence: TGTGCCAGCAGTACGAATGGGGGGAGCTACACCTTC.

The rearrangement uses TRBV5-4 and TRBJ1-2; the match to TRBD1 covers 8 bases. The germline V gene has CDR1 SGHNT and CDR2 YYREEE (reference sequence). J gave up 6 bases and V 0 bases, and 10 bases lay outside the gene matches. CDR3 size: 16 residues. CDR3 in amino acids: CASSLDRGWNIDGYTF. The DNA of the CDR3 is TGTGCCAGCAGCTTGGACAGGGGGTGGAATATAGATGGCTACACCTTC.

This clone was seen a few times. The chain couples TRBV19 to TRBJ1-4; the match to TRBD1 covers 8 bases. The V gene's germline CDR1 is LNHDA and CDR2 SQIVND (reference sequence). There are 17 residues in the CDR3. The V segment lost 3 bases and the J segment 4 bases; nucleotides outside the gene matches: 10. For the CDR3, the DNA is TGTGCCAGTAGTATCAGGGGGCGCGTCAACGGTAATGAAAAACTGTTTTTT. This encodes CASSIRGRVNGNEKLFF.

This clone was counted between two and nine times. The rearrangement joins TRBV13 to TRBJ2-7, with D uncertain. Germline values: CDR1 PRHDT, CDR2 FYEKMQ (reference sequence). The CDR3 is made up of 14 amino acids. The ends were cut back, 5 bases at V and 2 bases at J, with 13 bases in the middle. The CDR3 coding sequence is TGTGCCAGCAGCCCCCCCGGCAGGCCCTACGAGCAGTACTTC. Residues: CASSPPGRPYEQYF.